This record covers a single T cell receptor (beta chain). Its target is not known. A read error may account for a junction end that differs from germline. The data belong to a study of cytomegalovirus exposure and HLA in healthy donors. The study, taken as a whole, reports: A missense variant in DCLRE1C was later tied to TCR beta V- and J-gene trimming.

PCR used 60 Vbeta primers and 13 Jbeta primers. Sequencing used immunoSEQ multiplex PCR; TCRdb keeps in-frame clones, though not all of them. Altogether about 55,000 clones are present, over 55% being singletons, with the ten largest covering about a third. Germline V gene data show CDR1 as SNHLY and CDR2 as FYNNEI. This CDR3 spans 15 amino acids. The chain couples TRBV2 to TRBJ1-6; a possible D gene is TRBD1 (5 bases). This TCR came from a middle-aged man in good health and CMV-seropositive. Sequenced sample: PBMCs. The CDR3 region is CASSEAGQGNTPLHF. The CDR3 region has the DNA TGTGCCAGCAGTGAAGCGGGGCAGGGTAATACACCCCTCCACTTT.